The source of this T cell receptor beta chain is a study of blood T cells in healthy people across ages (dated by TCRdb to between 2015 and 2017). As for the study more broadly: Template switching captured roughly one uniquely barcoded TCR beta cDNA molecule per two T cells in model experiments. To track age-related changes in TCR beta repertoire diversity, the study relied on deep sequencing normalized with unique cDNA molecular identifiers. Four age groups were formed from the donors: young (average 16 years), middle-aged (more than 35), aged (around 68) and long-lived (approximately 80). To avoid experimental bias, donors of different ages were randomly spread across the sequencing lanes. Using the same blood draw, the study looked at two additional independent replicas of 1 million unique cDNA reads for two donors, one aged 18 to 30 and the other aged 80 or older. Beyond this particular receptor, the publication reports: The long-lived group showed more naive CD4+ T cells, fewer expanded clones and increased TCR diversity than the aged group, suggesting age selection. Observed TCR beta diversity per million T cells fell roughly linearly with age, and a significant reduction was already apparent by age around 44. A strong correlation was found between observed TCR beta diversity and the percentage of naive T cells measured by flow cytometry. Bulk unsorted PBMC profiling prevented conclusive comparison of naive and antigen-experienced compartments. Estimates of total diversity based on one million sequenced T cells were regarded as lower bounds and as underestimates. Because donor CMV infection status was unknown, age-related changes in expanded clonotypes were potentially confounded.

Taken from the germline V gene (reference sequence), the CDR1 and CDR2 loops are DFQATT and SNEGSKA. Trimming removed 6 bases from V and 4 bases from J, leaving 27 bases between the germline ends. Its CDR3 holds 17 amino acids, cysteine through phenylalanine. The read is trimmed to its CDR3 DNA, 51 bases read in frame from base 1. With regard to this clonotype: Its binding antigen is unknown. Base-call qualities are not available, and no considerably larger clone is one nucleotide away.

The 40 or so donors, aged about 6 to 95 years, were systemically healthy Caucasian individuals from Russia. Each donor gave 8.5 to 10 milliliters of peripheral blood, collected into EDTA-treated Vacutainer tubes. Ficoll-Paque density-gradient centrifugation was used to isolate PBMCs, with at least 6.5 million per sample. Total RNA was extracted from PBMCs with Trizol reagent, with at least 6 micrograms obtained per sample. Naive CD45RAhigh/CD27high T cell percentages were measured by flow cytometry on a PBMC aliquot from every donor. Library preparation was by 5' RACE. Sequencing relied on an Illumina HiSeq 2500. A second PCR of about 7 to 12 cycles was run with a J-beta primer mix and a sample-barcoded 5' primer. Each TCR beta cDNA molecule received a unique molecular identifier from a template-switch 5' adaptor carrying 12 random nucleotides. Each sample yielded at least 3 million CDR3-containing paired-end reads. First-strand cDNA was synthesized from all RNA with the Mint cDNA synthesis kit, primed by a TRBC-specific oligonucleotide. Following uracil-DNA glycosylase treatment, a first 18-cycle PCR with universal primers M1SS and BC2_uni_R was performed on all cDNA. Turning to the authors' computational methods: For normalization, 1 million high-quality reads were randomly selected from each sample, with every read carrying a distinct molecular identifier. Reads sharing molecular identifiers were discarded rather than binned into consensus sequences. MiTCR, run with a Q25 quality threshold and the strictest error-elimination algorithm, handled CDR3 identification, clonotype clustering and error correction. A nonparametric unseen species model with Euler transformation was used to estimate lower-bound total TCR beta diversity. TCRdb cleaned the public reads at Q25 with fastp, built clones with MiXCR and kept in-frame beta chains. Rows with a matching CDR3 protein are joined into one entry that keeps the most common DNA and genes. These V and J calls are TCRdb output, not the study's own analysis. The sample contains about 570,000 distinct CDR3 sequences, about 25% of them found a single time. Of the sample, less than 20% falls within the top ten clones.

The source is an older woman in good health. The sequenced sample was blood. The chain couples TRBV20-1 to TRBJ2-5; the D gene is possibly TRBD1, with 5 bases matching. DNA sequence: TGCAGTGCGCCAAACAGTCCTTGGAAGGGGATGAGAGAGACCCAGTACTTC. It is translated as CSAPNSPWKGMRETQYF.